This TCR beta chain was found in a study of early T cells in non-severe SARS-CoV-2 infection. Study background: Sequencing of bulk RNA from unsorted whole blood was done, without chain pairing. General study results and limits: Anti-spike CD8 responses were favored by VDJdb matching, which missed private and CD4 specificities.

This clonotype was seen ten or more times. Its target is not known. Unique molecular identifiers were attached to individual cDNA molecules. TCRdb ran MiXCR on the 5' RACE reads and lists one entry per CDR3 protein. The sample contains some 40,000 distinct CDR3 sequences, 12% of which appear only once. V was cut by 7 bases and J by 15 bases, with 26 bases left in between. Per the germline V gene, CDR1 is SGHKS and CDR2 is YYEKEE (reference sequence). The CDR3 covers 15 residues. The TCR was taken from an adult who was a healthcare worker with PCR-confirmed SARS-CoV-2 infection or an uninfected control (not recorded which). The gene calls are TRBV5-5 and TRBJ1-6; TRBD1 might be the D (5 bases). The sequenced material came from whole blood. In DNA, the CDR3 is TGTGCCAGCCTGGCGAGGGTAGGACAATTCGAGGGCCTCCACTTT. The encoded protein is CASLARVGQFEGLHF.